These 16 T cell receptor beta chains came from one sample sequenced in a study of PD-L1 blockade in urothelial cancer. The assay was immunoSEQ multiplex PCR, and TCRdb's table has in-frame clones only and misses some. The sample includes 75,000 to 100,000 clones, 83% of them seen just once. Indicated time point: peripheral blood 6 weeks after treatment start. Material: PBMCs, obtained around atezolizumab (anti-PD-L1) treatment. The source of these receptors is a man between 65 and 85 years old with urothelial cancer.

The rearrangement uses TRBV6-1 and TRBJ1-3; D is perhaps TRBD1 (6 bases). V dropped 10 bases and J dropped 3 bases, with 13 bases sitting between them. The germline V gene has CDR1 MNHNS and CDR2 SASEGT. This CDR3 contains 13 residues. The CDR3 region is CAILQGGGNTIYF. The CDR3 region has the DNA TGTGCCATCTTACAGGGCGGTGGAAACACCATATATTTT.

The J gene is TRBJ2-3, the V gene TRBV7-9; D call uncertain. There are 11 residues in the CDR3. Germline V gene lookup returns CDR1 SEHNR and CDR2 FQNEAQ (reference sequence). Deletions cut 5 bases from V and 3 bases from J, with 3 bases between. The CDR3 region is CASSPTDTQYF. The CDR3 DNA sequence: TGTGCCAGCAGCCCGACAGATACGCAGTATTTT.

This sequence joins TRBV6-5 and TRBJ1-2; perhaps TRBD1 as D (6 bases). Germline-derived CDR1 and CDR2 are MNHEY and SVGAGI. This CDR3 has 12 residues. V lost 11 bases to trimming and J lost 8 bases, with 18 bases between them. The chain's CDR3 is CACGRGAEGYTF. The CDR3 DNA sequence: TGTGCCTGCGGCCGGGGGGCGGAGGGCTACACCTTC.

The chain couples TRBV29-1 to TRBJ2-5, with TRBD2 matching 9 bases. CDR1 and CDR2 (germline): SQVTM, ANQGSEA. The CDR3 has 15 amino acids. The trim removed 6 bases at V and 2 bases at J, leaving 10 bases unmatched. The CDR3, as DNA: TGCAGCGTCCCGGCGGCGGGAGGGCGGCAAGAGACCCAGTACTTC. Translation: CSVPAAGGRQETQYF.

This clone was detected once. The chain recombines TRBV5-1 with TRBJ1-5; TRBD1 matches at 8 bases. V trimming: 0 bases; J trimming: 6 bases; junction bases outside the gene matches: 5. This CDR3 comprises 15 residues. Germline CDR1 reads SGHRS; CDR2 reads YFSETQ. The CDR3: CASSLGPGGGQPQHF. Written as DNA, the CDR3 is TGCGCCAGCAGCTTGGGGCCAGGGGGCGGTCAGCCCCAGCATTTT.

This clone was detected once. Additional DNA sequences in this sample encode the identical CDR3. The V and J genes are TRBV6-1 and TRBJ2-7; D is unclear. The germline CDR1 and CDR2 sequences are MNHNS and SASEGT. CDR3 length: 12 residues. Trimming stripped 1 base from V and 4 bases from J, with 5 bases between. The CDR3 DNA reads as TGTGCCAGCAGTGAAGGCGGTTACGAGCAGTACTTC. Protein sequence: CASSEGGYEQYF.

V is TRBV13 and J is TRBJ2-7; 8 bases match TRBD2. Per germline, CDR1 PRHDT and CDR2 FYEKMQ (reference sequence). The CDR3 consists of 14 residues. With 5 bases clipped from V and 1 base from J, the junction kept 4 bases outside the gene matches. CDR3: CASSPGTRSYEQYF. The DNA for the CDR3 is TGTGCCAGCAGCCCCGGGACTAGATCCTACGAGCAGTACTTC.

V is TRBV12-5 and J is TRBJ2-5; the match to TRBD1 covers 9 bases. V dropped 3 bases and J dropped 1; count of bases not matched to a gene: 6. CDR1 is LGHNT, CDR2 FRNRAP, per germline. CDR3 size: 16 residues. In DNA, the CDR3 is TGTGCTAGTGGTTTCCAGGACAGGGGCGCCCAAGAGACCCAGTACTTC. It codes for CASGFQDRGAQETQYF.

The CDR3 sequence is CASSLLAGSSYNEQFF. The CDR3 coding sequence is TGTGCCAGCAGCTTATTAGCGGGGAGCTCCTACAATGAGCAGTTCTTC. The chain has TRBV11-2 and TRBJ2-1; 8 bases are shared with TRBD2. With 2 bases clipped from V and 0 bases from J, the junction kept 3 bases outside the gene matches. Germline-derived CDR1 and CDR2 are SGHAT and FQNNGV. The CDR3 is 16 amino acids.

The J gene is TRBJ2-3, the V gene TRBV18; D call uncertain. The CDR3 length is 15 residues. CDR1 is KGHSH, CDR2 LQKENI, per germline. Trimming took 6 bases from V and 0 from J, leaving 13 bases between them. CDR3 sequence (DNA): TGTGCCAGCTCGGAGCGCCTTCCTAGCACAGATACGCAGTATTTT. Translated: CASSERLPSTDTQYF.

Note on this clone: The junction departs from the called germline gene at one end, perhaps through a read error. The sample carries other DNA sequences with the same CDR3. The CDR3 here is CASSLVGVISNEQFF. CDR3 nucleotide sequence: TGCGCCAGCAGCCTGGTAGGGGTAATCTCGAATGAGCAGTTCTTC. This chain connects TRBV7-6 to TRBJ2-1, with a weak D call TRBD1 (5 bases). Germline V lookup: CDR1 SGHVS, CDR2 FNYEAQ. The CDR3 loop spans 15 amino acids.

The gene calls are TRBV6-6 and TRBJ2-7, with no clear D. Germline V gives CDR1 MNHNY, CDR2 SVGAGI (reference sequence). The CDR3 has 14 residues. Trimming stripped 6 bases from V and 1 base from J, with 13 bases between. The CDR3 reads CASSPSTFSYEQYF. The CDR3 nucleotides read TGTGCCAGCAGCCCCTCGACATTTTCCTACGAGCAGTACTTC.

This rearrangement joins TRBV9 to TRBJ2-3, with D possibly TRBD2 on 6 matching bases. Germline-derived CDR1 and CDR2 are SGDLS and YYNGEE. The CDR3 extends over 16 amino acids. V lost 0 bases and J 4 bases, leaving 15 bases between the germline ends. CDR3 in amino acids: CASSVATSGTSDTQYF. Here the CDR3 DNA reads TGTGCCAGCAGCGTAGCTACTTCAGGGACTTCAGATACGCAGTATTTT.

The V gene is TRBV5-4, the J gene TRBJ2-5, with D tentatively TRBD2 (5 bases). Per the germline V gene, CDR1 is SGHNT and CDR2 is YYREEE (reference sequence). This CDR3 comprises 11 residues. V shed 2 bases and J shed 7 bases, with 6 bases lying between them. This CDR3 is CASSFEGTQYF. The CDR3 DNA is TGTGCCAGCAGCTTTGAGGGGACCCAGTACTTC.

This clone was picked up a small number of times. The gene calls are TRBV9 and TRBJ1-2, with 9 bases matching TRBD1. Germline values: CDR1 SGDLS, CDR2 YYNGEE. V was pared by 3 bases and J by 2 bases, with 5 bases of the junction left unmatched. The CDR3 has 15 amino acids. CDR3 coding DNA: TGTGCCAGCAGCGCACAGGGGGCTGGAAACTATGGCTACACCTTC. This sequence encodes CASSAQGAGNYGYTF.

The chain employs TRBV4-3 and TRBJ2-7; TRBD1 matches 7 bases. With 4 bases clipped from V and 3 bases from J, the junction kept 3 bases outside the gene matches. Looked up from germline, CDR1 is LGHNA and CDR2 is YSLEER. CDR3 length equals 13 residues. The CDR3 DNA sequence: TGCGCCAGCAGCCGCGACAGGGACTACGAGCAGTACTTC. This encodes CASSRDRDYEQYF.